A single sample gave rise to the 10 T cell receptor beta chains below, sequenced in a study of shared clonotypes between healthy human individuals. Naive CD8 populations comprised CD45RO-negative cells positively selected for CCR7, excluding terminally differentiated effector memory CD45RA+ cells. TCRdb keeps only in-frame clones here, not all; method: immunoSEQ multiplex PCR. Of about 2.1 million clones in the sample, 85% to 95% were seen once. Material: naive CD8+ T cells from PBMCs. The receptors originated from a man aged 18 to 30 in good health. Some clones in this sample may be carry-over from other donors' samples.

This chain joins TRBV7-3 and TRBJ2-1; 10 bases agree with TRBD2. The CDR3 totals 16 residues. V lost 2 bases, J lost 7 bases, and 8 bases stayed unmatched. The germline CDR1 and CDR2 sequences are SGHTA and FQGTGA. The CDR3 sequence: CASSLYLAGARNEQFF. In DNA form, the CDR3 reads TGTGCCAGCAGCTTATACCTAGCGGGAGCTCGGAATGAGCAGTTCTTC.

The rearrangement uses TRBV27 and TRBJ2-7; the match to TRBD1 covers 9 bases. CDR1 is MNHEY, CDR2 SMNVEV, per germline (reference sequence). The V gene end was trimmed by 3 bases and the J gene end by 3 bases; junction bases not matched to a gene: 6. The CDR3 has 15 residues. The CDR3 loop is CASSFQGQGIYEQYF. The CDR3 coding sequence is TGTGCCAGCAGTTTTCAGGGACAGGGAATCTACGAGCAGTACTTC.

The chain has TRBV2 and TRBJ1-1, with TRBD1 matching 8 bases. J lost 5 bases, V lost 2 bases, and 10 bases had no gene match. Germline V gene data show CDR1 as SNHLY and CDR2 as FYNNEI. There are 16 residues in the CDR3. This CDR3 is CASSERPPTGETEAFF. CDR3 in DNA: TGTGCCAGCAGTGAAAGGCCCCCGACAGGGGAAACTGAAGCTTTCTTT.

The rearrangement uses TRBV7-9 and TRBJ2-7; 12 bases fit TRBD1. Per the germline V gene, CDR1 is SEHNR and CDR2 is FQNEAQ (reference sequence). V gave up 2 bases and J gave up 3 bases; unmatched junction bases: 14. This CDR3 comprises 19 residues. The CDR3 spells CASSLLGQGAGQGHYEQYF. DNA for the CDR3: TGTGCCAGCAGCTTATTGGGACAGGGGGCGGGCCAGGGGCACTACGAGCAGTACTTC.

The rearrangement uses TRBV29-1 and TRBJ2-5; D ambiguous. TRBJ2-7 explains the end of the DNA better; the J call may be wrong. Germline CDR1 reads SQVTM; CDR2 reads ANQGSEA. The CDR3 contains 11 residues. CDR3 sequence reads: CSAVASDEQYF. CDR3 nucleotides: TGCAGCGCAGTCGCATCGGACGAGCAGTACTTC.

The rearrangement uses TRBV29-1 and TRBJ2-7; D unresolved. Germline-derived CDR1 and CDR2 are SQVTM and ANQGSEA. The germline V and J ends were trimmed by 5 bases and 3 bases, with 8 bases remaining between them. The CDR3 is 11 residues long. This chain's CDR3 is CSVSANYEQYF. CDR3 DNA: TGCAGCGTTTCCGCAAACTACGAGCAGTACTTC.

A few counts support this clone. The chain couples TRBV27 to TRBJ1-1; no clear D. CDR1 and CDR2 (germline): MNHEY, SMNVEV (reference sequence). V was cut by 2 bases and J by 5 bases, with 18 bases left in between. The CDR3 spans 16 residues. CDR3 nucleotide sequence: TGTGCCAGCAGTTTAGTTGGTGGGAGTACGCGGACTGAAGCTTTCTTT. This sequence encodes CASSLVGGSTRTEAFF.

The J gene is TRBJ1-1, the V gene TRBV19; weak D call: TRBD1 (5 bases). V lost 4 bases, J lost 1 base, and 16 bases lay in between. The CDR3 covers 16 residues. Germline V gene lookup returns CDR1 LNHDA and CDR2 SQIVND (reference sequence). The CDR3 DNA reads as TGTGCCAGTAGTAGGAGGACATGGGTGCCGAACACTGAAGCTTTCTTT. Amino acids: CASSRRTWVPNTEAFF.

A word on this clone: The germline gene is not matched at one end of the junction; a read error may be the cause. The same CDR3 also results from other DNA sequences found in this sample. The chain couples TRBV6-6 to TRBJ2-1; D not resolved. This CDR3 has 12 amino acids. Germline CDR1 is MNHNY and CDR2 is SVGAGI (reference sequence). CDR3 residues: CASSYSDNEQFF. CDR3 DNA: TGTGCCAGCAGTTACTCCGACAATGAGCAGTTCTTC.

The CDR3 sequence: CASIGTGSSYEQYF. The CDR3 region has the DNA TGTGCCAGCATCGGGACGGGAAGCTCCTACGAGCAGTACTTC. The gene calls are TRBV6-6 and TRBJ2-7; D tentatively fits TRBD1 or TRBD2 (5 bases each). V lost 7 bases and J 0 bases, leaving 13 bases between the germline ends. The germline V gene has CDR1 MNHNY and CDR2 SVGAGI (reference sequence). The CDR3 covers 14 residues.